The entry that follows covers one TCR beta chain sequence. This record comes from a study of blood T cell repertoires in COVID-19. The wider study: The samples span acute and convalescent COVID-19 from the United States, Italy and Spain. The analysed material was cDNA or gDNA that came from T cells, B-cell-depleted T cells, or PBMCs.

In the source study's methods: Estimation of nucleated cell counts was performed using reference gene primer amplification. Sequenced by immunoSEQ multiplex PCR; TCRdb stores in-frame clones only, minus some. The DNA gave D and trimming, while V, J and clone size come from that table. The sample carries about 87,000 clones, 85% to 90% recorded once. The CDR3 covers 15 residues. Deletions cut 7 bases from V and 0 bases from J, with 13 bases between. Germline V gene sequence: CDR1 MNHNY, CDR2 SVGAGI (reference sequence). This sequence joins TRBV6-6 and TRBJ1-5; the D gene is possibly TRBD1 (5 bases). The receptor was isolated from a man between 35 and 55 years old with acute or convalescent COVID-19. The sample consisted of peripheral blood. The CDR3 bases are TGTGCCAGCACCAAGGGAGGGGATAGCAATCAGCCCCAGCATTTT. As protein: CASTKGGDSNQPQHF.